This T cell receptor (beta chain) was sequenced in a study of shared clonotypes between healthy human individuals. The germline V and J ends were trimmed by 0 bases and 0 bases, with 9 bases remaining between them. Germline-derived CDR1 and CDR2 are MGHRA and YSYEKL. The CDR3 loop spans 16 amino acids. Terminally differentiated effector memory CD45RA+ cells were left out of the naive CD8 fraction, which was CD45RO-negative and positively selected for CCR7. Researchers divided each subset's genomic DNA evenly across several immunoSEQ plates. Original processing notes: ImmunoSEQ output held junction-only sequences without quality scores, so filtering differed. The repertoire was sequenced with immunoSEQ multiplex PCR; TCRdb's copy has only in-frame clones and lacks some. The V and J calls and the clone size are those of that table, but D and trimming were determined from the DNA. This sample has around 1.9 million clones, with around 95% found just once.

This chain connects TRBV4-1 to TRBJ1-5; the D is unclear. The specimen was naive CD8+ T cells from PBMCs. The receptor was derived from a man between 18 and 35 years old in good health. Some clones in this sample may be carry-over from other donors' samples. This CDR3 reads CASSQESAYSNQPQHF. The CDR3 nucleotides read TGCGCCAGCAGCCAAGAAAGTGCTTATAGCAATCAGCCCCAGCATTTT.